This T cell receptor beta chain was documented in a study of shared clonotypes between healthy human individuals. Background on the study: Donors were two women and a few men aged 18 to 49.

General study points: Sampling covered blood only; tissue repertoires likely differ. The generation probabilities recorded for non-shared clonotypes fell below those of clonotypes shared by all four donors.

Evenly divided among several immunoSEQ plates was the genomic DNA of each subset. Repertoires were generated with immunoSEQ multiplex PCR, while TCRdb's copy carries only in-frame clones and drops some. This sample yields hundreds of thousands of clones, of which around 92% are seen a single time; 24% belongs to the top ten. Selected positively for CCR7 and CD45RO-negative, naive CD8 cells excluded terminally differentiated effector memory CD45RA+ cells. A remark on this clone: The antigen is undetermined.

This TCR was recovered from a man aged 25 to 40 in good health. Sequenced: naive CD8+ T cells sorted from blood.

The CDR3 reads CASSSGTGDEQYF. The CDR3 region has the DNA TGTGCCAGCAGCTCTGGGACAGGCGACGAGCAGTACTTC. V usage is TRBV11-3 and J usage is TRBJ2-7; 8 bases align to TRBD1. Germline lookup yields CDR1 SGHNT and CDR2 YENEEA. The CDR3 spans 13 residues. V was clipped by 4 bases and J by 5 bases; unmatched bases: 4.